One and the same sample provided the 18 T cell receptor beta chains below, sequenced in a study of T-cell reconstitution after alpha-beta-depleted transplantation in children. The TCRbeta library was prepared with unique molecular identifiers. Using its own MiXCR run on the PCR reads, TCRdb lists one record per CDR3 protein. The data show around 380,000 distinct CDR3 sequences, with approximately 10% seen just once and approximately 5% held by the top ten. Sequencing was performed on PBMCs from the stem cell graft donor, taken from the stem cell graft. The receptor source for this set is a human donor who donated a stem cell graft to a child with acute myeloid leukemia.

This clonotype came up a few times. The chain uses TRBV15 and TRBJ2-7; D gene unclear. Germline loops: CDR1 LNHNV, CDR2 YYDKDF (reference sequence). V shed 0 bases and J shed 3 bases, with 12 bases lying between them. The CDR3 has 15 residues. This CDR3 reads CATSRDLPGRYEQYF. DNA of the CDR3: TGTGCCACCAGCAGAGATCTTCCGGGTCGCTACGAGCAGTACTTC.

This clonotype came up a few times. The chain recombines TRBV12-3 or TRBV12-4 with TRBJ1-3; D ambiguous. This CDR3 is 16 amino acids long. The V gene lost 5 bases and the J gene lost 0 bases, with 14 bases spanning the gap. The CDR3 bases are TGTGCCAGCAGTGACTCAGCTAGAAGCTCTGGAAACACCATATATTTT. The encoded protein is CASSDSARSSGNTIYF.

This clonotype was seen a few times. This chain links TRBV29-1 with TRBJ2-5, with D unresolved. The CDR3 runs 10 residues. Between the trimmed V and J ends, which lost 3 bases and 5 bases, there was a span of 4 bases. CDR1 is SQVTM and CDR2 is ANQGSEA in the germline V gene. The chain's CDR3 is CSVELETQYF. CDR3 bases: TGCAGCGTTGAGCTGGAGACCCAGTACTTC.

This chain connects TRBV27 to TRBJ2-5, with a weak D call TRBD1 (5 bases). The CDR3 runs to 14 residues. With 2 bases removed from V and 4 bases from J, the gap between germline ends came to 11 bases. Germline CDR1 is MNHEY and CDR2 is SMNVEV (reference sequence). The CDR3 nucleotides are TGTGCCAGCAGTTTAAAGGCAGGGTCAGAGACCCAGTACTTC. As protein: CASSLKAGSETQYF.

This clonotype was observed a handful of times. The CDR3 DNA sequence: TGCGCCAGCAGCCCATCCGTGGCGGGAGGAGGTAACGAGCAGTACTTC. Encoded protein: CASSPSVAGGGNEQYF. The chain is built from TRBV4-3 and TRBJ2-7; 8 nucleotides agree with TRBD2. The CDR3 totals 16 residues. Germline CDR1 reads LGHNA; CDR2 reads YSLEER. Trimming took 4 bases from V and 5 from J; bases not matched to a gene: 13.

This clonotype occurred many times. The V and J genes are TRBV6-1 and TRBJ2-7, with D possibly matching TRBD1 (5 bases). Trimming cost V 3 bases and J 6 bases, with 12 bases left between them. The CDR3 length is 13 residues. Germline V lookup: CDR1 MNHNS, CDR2 SASEGT. In DNA form, the CDR3 reads TGTGCCAGCAGTGACAGGGAAATAAGCGAGCAGTACTTC. This encodes CASSDREISEQYF.

The gene calls are TRBV9 and TRBJ1-2; 10 bases agree with TRBD1. Germline CDR1 and CDR2: SGDLS and YYNGEE. V dropped 5 bases and J dropped 8; count of bases not matched to a gene: 9. The CDR3 has 14 residues. This CDR3 is CASREPGTGEGYTF. CDR3 in DNA: TGTGCCAGCAGAGAACCCGGGACAGGGGAAGGCTACACCTTC.

The chain uses TRBV7-9 and TRBJ1-5, with 7 positions matching TRBD1. Trimming cost V 5 bases and J 7 bases; bases outside gene matches: 5. This CDR3 has 13 residues. The V gene's germline CDR1 is SEHNR and CDR2 FQNEAQ (reference sequence). The DNA of the CDR3 is TGTGCCAGCAGCCGACAGGGAACCCAGCCCCAGCATTTT. Translated: CASSRQGTQPQHF.

This rearrangement joins TRBV19 to TRBJ2-3, with D possibly being TRBD1 or TRBD2 (5 bases each). The germline CDR1 and CDR2 sequences are LNHDA and SQIVND (reference sequence). Trimming shortened V by 4 bases and J by 8 bases, and 16 bases separated the two germline ends. This CDR3 is built from 14 residues. CDR3 coding DNA: TGTGCCAGTAGTAACGCCGGGACCAGGAGTACGCAGTATTTT. It yields the protein CASSNAGTRSTQYF.

With regard to this clonotype: This may be a read error, as it is one base from a much larger clone. The gene calls are TRBV20-1 and TRBJ2-1; no firm D call. Germline V gives CDR1 DFQATT, CDR2 SNEGSKA (reference sequence). The CDR3 length is 17 residues. The chain's CDR3 is CCARDAVGAIGYNEQFF. As DNA, the CDR3 is TGCTGTGCTAGAGATGCAGTCGGAGCGATAGGTTACAATGAGCAGTTCTTC.

This chain joins TRBV27 and TRBJ2-2; D not resolved. Deletions cut 0 bases from V and 3 bases from J, with 8 bases between. The length of the CDR3 is 15 residues. Germline CDR1 MNHEY, CDR2 SMNVEV (reference sequence). The CDR3 protein is CASSLSRPYTGELFF. Written as DNA, the CDR3 is TGTGCCAGCAGTTTATCGAGGCCTTACACCGGGGAGCTGTTTTTT.

The DNA of the CDR3 is TGTGCCAGCAGTGAACAGCAGGCGGTAGATACGCAGTATTTT. This codes for CASSEQQAVDTQYF. The chain combines TRBV25-1 with TRBJ2-3; D uncertain. CDR1 and CDR2 (germline): MGHDK, SYGVNS. The CDR3 is 14 amino acids. Trimming pared 2 bases from V and 5 bases from J, leaving 11 bases between.

This sequence joins TRBV7-2 and TRBJ2-2; no definite D call. The CDR3 sequence is 13 residues long. V lost 9 bases and J 0 bases, leaving 8 bases between the germline ends. The V gene's germline CDR1 is SGHTA and CDR2 FQGNSA. The CDR3 DNA reads as TGTGCCAGTCGGACGGCGAACACCGGGGAGCTGTTTTTT. This gives the protein CASRTANTGELFF.

J is TRBJ2-4 and V is TRBV6-5; 9 bases agree with TRBD1. CDR1 and CDR2 (germline): MNHEY, SVGAGI. The J segment lost 3 bases and the V segment lost 4 bases, leaving 4 bases of the junction unmatched. The CDR3 has 15 residues. The CDR3 nucleotides are TGTGCCAGCAGTTGGACAGGGGTTGGCAAAAACATTCAGTACTTC. It specifies CASSWTGVGKNIQYF.

This chain connects TRBV29-1 to TRBJ2-3; D may match TRBD1 or TRBD2 (5 bases each). Trimming stripped 6 bases from V and 6 bases from J, with 19 bases between. Germline-derived CDR1 and CDR2 are SQVTM and ANQGSEA. The length of the CDR3 is 14 residues. The CDR3 DNA follows: TGCAGCGTGAGGGTTACAGGCCCCGGGGATACGCAGTATTTT. Amino acid sequence: CSVRVTGPGDTQYF.

The chain joins TRBV5-1 to TRBJ2-1; a weak D match, TRBD2 (6 bases). CDR3 length equals 15 residues. V lost 4 bases, J lost 5 bases, and 16 bases lay in between. The V gene's germline CDR1 is SGHRS and CDR2 YFSETQ. The CDR3 DNA reads TGCGCCAGCAGCCCGGGACCAGCGGGTCACAATGAGCAGTTCTTC. Its translation is CASSPGPAGHNEQFF.

This clonotype was seen only a few times. V usage is TRBV20-1 and J usage is TRBJ2-5; weak D call: TRBD1 (6 bases). Trimming pared 0 bases from V and 2 bases from J, leaving 19 bases between. This CDR3 has 17 amino acids. Germline V lookup: CDR1 DFQATT, CDR2 SNEGSKA (reference sequence). The CDR3, as DNA: TGCAGTGCTAGAGACTTACAGGGCGGCGCCGGACAAGAGACCCAGTACTTC. Protein product: CSARDLQGGAGQETQYF.

This clonotype appeared many times. This chain connects TRBV6-1 to TRBJ1-5; D unclear. The CDR3 totals 13 residues. Trimming removed 7 bases at V and 6 bases at J, with 13 bases between. Germline assignment: CDR1 MNHNS and CDR2 SASEGT. The CDR3 sequence is CASTDTSIQPQHF. DNA of the CDR3: TGTGCCAGCACCGACACTTCGATTCAGCCCCAGCATTTT.